This entry describes one T cell receptor beta chain. Sequenced by immunoSEQ multiplex PCR; TCRdb stores in-frame clones only, minus some. Counted here are some 62,000 clones, roughly 90% occurring once; the ten biggest clones make up about 13%. CDR1 and CDR2 (germline): MNHEY, SVGAGI. CDR3 size: 13 residues. V was trimmed by 7 bases and J by 7 bases, leaving 13 bases between them. This specimen belongs to a study of OX40 agonist ivuxolimab in advanced cancers. J is TRBJ2-2 and V is TRBV6-5, with D tentatively TRBD2 (5 bases). This clonotype was sampled from an adult with an advanced solid tumor such as melanoma, head and neck, liver or kidney cancer. Material: CD4+ or CD8+ T cells sorted from blood, obtained in a trial of the OX40 agonist ivuxolimab. The CDR3 nucleotides are TGTGCCAGCACTCTTAGTGGAGGCGGGGAGCTGTTTTTT. Protein: CASTLSGGGELFF.